The clone carrying this T cell receptor beta chain came up a few times. Its antigen is not known. The ends lost 4 bases at V and 5 bases at J; junction bases unmatched: 7. CDR1 is SGHRS and CDR2 is YFSETQ in the germline V gene. This CDR3 comprises 15 residues. A single record per CDR3 protein comes from TCRdb applying MiXCR to the 5' RACE reads. The repertoire holds a few hundred thousand distinct CDR3 sequences, with roughly 4.3% as singletons. This record comes from a study of T cells after yellow fever vaccination. Study-wide results and caveats: Subsequent booster samples again held most clones from primary vaccination (nearly 98% CD4, roughly 91% CD8).

The material sequenced was PBMCs, taken 5 days after the yellow fever booster vaccination. This TCR came from a man aged 18 to 35 who received the YFV17D yellow fever vaccine. V usage is TRBV5-1 and J usage is TRBJ1-5; 9 bases fit TRBD1. CDR3: CASSMPGDRDQPQHF. DNA of the CDR3: TGCGCCAGCAGCATGCCAGGGGACAGGGATCAGCCCCAGCATTTT.